Presented here are 19 T cell receptor beta chains from one specimen sequenced in a study of cytomegalovirus exposure and HLA in healthy donors. The assay was immunoSEQ multiplex PCR, and TCRdb's table has in-frame clones only and misses some. The sample lists about 190,000 clones, 84% occurring once. Sequenced material: PBMCs. The receptors derive from a man aged 18-30 years in good health and CMV-seropositive.

This chain joins TRBV29-1 and TRBJ1-4; 7 nucleotides align to TRBD1. J was trimmed by 8 bases and V by 7 bases; bases with no gene match: 1. CDR3 size: 10 residues. CDR1 and CDR2 (germline): SQVTM, ANQGSEA. The CDR3 loop is CSAGQEKLFF. As DNA, the CDR3 is TGCAGCGCGGGACAGGAAAAACTGTTTTTT.

This clone has a handful of counts. CDR3 sequence: CASSQTGLVTDTQYF. The CDR3 nucleotides are TGTGCCAGCAGCCAAACGGGACTAGTTACAGATACGCAGTATTTT. This chain uses TRBV4-2 with TRBJ2-3; TRBD2 agrees at 8 bases. Per germline, CDR1 LGHNA and CDR2 YNFKEQ. The CDR3 length is 15 residues. Trimming took 2 bases from V and 3 from J; bases not matched to a gene: 4.

The chain uses TRBV28 and TRBJ1-4; the match to TRBD1 covers 9 bases. Germline CDR1 reads MDHEN; CDR2 reads SYDVKM. V lost 6 bases to trimming and J lost 7 bases; unmatched junction nucleotides: 6. The CDR3 contains 14 residues. The CDR3 coding sequence is TGTGCCAGCAGGACACAGGGGGCCGGTGAAAAACTGTTTTTT. This encodes CASRTQGAGEKLFF.

The chain is built from TRBV27 and TRBJ1-3, with 7 bases aligning to TRBD1. This CDR3 comprises 13 residues. J gave up 4 bases and V 8 bases, and 5 bases lay outside the gene matches. CDR1 MNHEY and CDR2 SMNVEV come from the germline V gene (reference sequence). CDR3 DNA: TGTGCCAGCTTTGACAGGGCAGGAAACACCATATATTTT. Amino acid sequence: CASFDRAGNTIYF.

This chain connects TRBV7-9 to TRBJ1-2, with TRBD1 matching 10 bases. Germline CDR1 reads SEHNR; CDR2 reads FQNEAQ (reference sequence). The CDR3 length is 15 residues. With 3 bases clipped from V and 6 bases from J, the junction kept 7 bases outside the gene matches. CDR3 bases: TGTGCCAGCAGCTTGGGGGACAGGGGATCGAATGGCTACACCTTC. It yields the protein CASSLGDRGSNGYTF.

The chain uses TRBV19 and TRBJ2-7, with 9 bases that match TRBD1. V was clipped by 4 bases and J by 5 bases; unmatched bases: 6. The CDR3 is 14 residues long. Germline CDR1 and CDR2: LNHDA and SQIVND (reference sequence). CDR3 residues: CASSTRDRANEQYF. The CDR3 DNA reads TGTGCCAGTAGTACCCGGGACAGGGCTAACGAGCAGTACTTC.

The V gene is TRBV4-1, the J gene TRBJ2-1; 7 bases match TRBD2. The V segment lost 1 base and the J segment 4 bases; nucleotides outside the gene matches: 7. The V gene's germline CDR1 is MGHRA and CDR2 YSYEKL. This CDR3 is 16 amino acids long. The CDR3 region has the DNA TGCGCCAGCAGCCAAGTCATCGGGGGACTATACAATGAGCAGTTCTTC. It specifies CASSQVIGGLYNEQFF.

The CDR3 DNA reads as TGTGCCAGCACCACAGCCCAGGACAGGGGGGACGAGCAGTACTTC. Its protein product is CASTTAQDRGDEQYF. The genes are TRBV28 and TRBJ2-7; 10 bases are shared with TRBD1. The CDR3 extends over 15 amino acids. The junction had 11 bases not matched to a gene; V was cut back by 7 bases and J by 5 bases. Germline V gene data show CDR1 as MDHEN and CDR2 as SYDVKM.

This clone occurred once. The gene calls are TRBV28 and TRBJ2-1, with TRBD1 as a possible D gene (6 bases). CDR3 length: 16 residues. V gave up 5 bases and J gave up 6 bases, with 20 bases separating them. Germline V gene lookup returns CDR1 MDHEN and CDR2 SYDVKM. CDR3 sequence (DNA): TGTGCCAGCAGTCTCCCGGCGCAGGGGTTTCGCAATGAGCAGTTCTTC. This sequence encodes CASSLPAQGFRNEQFF.

The rearrangement uses TRBV27 and TRBJ1-2; 8 nucleotides line up with TRBD1. V trimming: 6 bases; J trimming: 4 bases; junction bases outside the gene matches: 7. Germline V gene lookup returns CDR1 MNHEY and CDR2 SMNVEV (reference sequence). The CDR3 consists of 14 residues. CDR3 DNA: TGTGCCAGCAGCACAGGGGGTACGGTCTATGGCTACACCTTC. Translation gives CASSTGGTVYGYTF.

The rearrangement joins TRBV11-2 to TRBJ2-1, with 9 bases identical to TRBD2. Germline CDR1 reads SGHAT; CDR2 reads FQNNGV. This CDR3 region has 17 residues. V lost 5 bases to trimming and J lost 1 base; unmatched junction nucleotides: 9. The CDR3 nucleotides read TGTGCCAGCAGCCCCCGTTCTAGCGGGACTTCCTACAATGAGCAGTTCTTC. Translated, it gives CASSPRSSGTSYNEQFF.

This clone has a single count. The chain combines TRBV7-2 with TRBJ2-7; TRBD2 agrees at 10 bases. The V gene end was trimmed by 5 bases and the J gene end by 5 bases; junction bases not matched to a gene: 15. The CDR3 totals 17 residues. CDR1 and CDR2 from the germline V gene are SGHTA and FQGNSA. The DNA of the CDR3 is TGTGCCAGCAGCCTAGTGCCAGCGGGAGGGCCTGTCCACGAGCAGTACTTC. Encoded protein: CASSLVPAGGPVHEQYF.

The gene calls are TRBV6-5 and TRBJ2-7; a weak D match, TRBD2 (6 bases). In germline, CDR1 is MNHEY, CDR2 SVGAGI. The V end lost 8 bases, the J end lost 6 bases, and 17 bases lay between the germline ends. The CDR3 spans 13 residues. The CDR3 is CASGGTGGAEQYF. The CDR3 DNA is TGTGCCAGCGGGGGGACCGGCGGGGCCGAGCAGTACTTC.

The chain uses TRBV28 and TRBJ2-7; tentatively, D is TRBD1 (6 bases). The CDR3 extends over 13 amino acids. Trimming cost V 7 bases and J 0 bases, with 10 bases left between them. Per the germline V gene, CDR1 is MDHEN and CDR2 is SYDVKM. CDR3 in amino acids: CASNDRSSYEQYF. CDR3 DNA: TGTGCCAGCAACGACAGGAGCTCCTACGAGCAGTACTTC.

With respect to this clone: Distinct nucleotide sequences in the sample also encode this CDR3. The V call is TRBV27, the J call TRBJ1-3, with D perhaps matching TRBD1 (6 bases). The CDR3 spans 14 residues. Germline V gene lookup returns CDR1 MNHEY and CDR2 SMNVEV (reference sequence). V lost 3 bases to trimming and J lost 1 base, with 7 bases between them. CDR3 in DNA: TGTGCCAGCAGTTTGAGGGGGTCTGGAAACACCATATATTTT. Translated, it gives CASSLRGSGNTIYF.

This chain connects TRBV28 to TRBJ1-3, with a possible D match to TRBD1 (5 bases). The V gene lost 3 bases and the J gene lost 6 bases, with 6 bases spanning the gap. From germline, CDR1 is MDHEN and CDR2 SYDVKM. This CDR3 region has 12 residues. CDR3 nucleotides: TGTGCCAGCAGTTTCAGGGAAAACACCATATATTTT. It translates to CASSFRENTIYF.

This chain connects TRBV7-3 to TRBJ2-2; weak D call: TRBD2 (6 bases). CDR3 size: 14 residues. Germline lookup yields CDR1 SGHTA and CDR2 FQGTGA. V was pared by 5 bases and J by 2 bases, with 9 bases between. The CDR3 region has the DNA TGTGCCAGCAGCACTAGCCCAAACACCGGGGAGCTGTTTTTT. Residues: CASSTSPNTGELFF.

The chain has TRBV19 and TRBJ2-1; 8 bases line up with TRBD1. Germline CDR1 reads LNHDA; CDR2 reads SQIVND (reference sequence). Germline trimming cut 5 bases from V and 6 bases from J; bases unmatched to any gene: 6. The CDR3 spans 14 residues. CDR3 bases: TGTGCCAGTAGTCTCCGGACAGGGAGCAATGAGCAGTTCTTC. This encodes CASSLRTGSNEQFF.

V gene TRBV5-1 combines with J gene TRBJ2-1; 7 bases are a match to TRBD2. This CDR3 is built from 14 residues. CDR1 is SGHRS, CDR2 YFSETQ, per germline. V lost 7 bases, J lost 7 bases, and 11 bases stayed unmatched. CDR3 in amino acids: CASSRAGEWNEQFF. CDR3 coding DNA: TGCGCCAGCTCCAGGGCGGGAGAGTGGAATGAGCAGTTCTTC.